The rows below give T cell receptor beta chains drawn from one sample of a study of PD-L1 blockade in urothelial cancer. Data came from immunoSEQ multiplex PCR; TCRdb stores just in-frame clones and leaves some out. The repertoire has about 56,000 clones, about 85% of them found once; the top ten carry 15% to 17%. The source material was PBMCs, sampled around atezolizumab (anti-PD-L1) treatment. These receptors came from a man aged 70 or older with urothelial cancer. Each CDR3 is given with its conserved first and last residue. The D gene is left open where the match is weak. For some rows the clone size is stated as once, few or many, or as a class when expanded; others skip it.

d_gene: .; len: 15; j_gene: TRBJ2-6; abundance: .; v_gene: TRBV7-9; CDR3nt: TGTGCCAGCAGCTTACCTAGAGCGACGGCCAACGTCCTGACTTTC; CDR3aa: CASSLPRATANVLTF
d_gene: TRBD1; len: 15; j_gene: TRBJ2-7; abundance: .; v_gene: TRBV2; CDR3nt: TGTGCCAGCAGTGAAATGAGACAGGGGGCGTACGAGCAGTACTTC; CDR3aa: CASSEMRQGAYEQYF
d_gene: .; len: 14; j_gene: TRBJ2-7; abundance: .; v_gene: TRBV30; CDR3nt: TGTGCCTGGAGTGTACTCGGAGAAACCTACGAGCAGTACTTC; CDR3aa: CAWSVLGETYEQYF
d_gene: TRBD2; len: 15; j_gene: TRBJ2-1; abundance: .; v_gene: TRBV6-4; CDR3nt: TGTGCCAGCAGCCCGACTAGCGGGAGTAGGGGTGAGCAGTTCTTC; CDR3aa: CASSPTSGSRGEQFF
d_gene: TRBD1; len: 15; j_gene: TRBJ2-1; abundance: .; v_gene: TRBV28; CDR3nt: TGTGCCAGCAGTTTAGGGACAGGGGGTAGGAATGAGCAGTTCTTC; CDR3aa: CASSLGTGGRNEQFF
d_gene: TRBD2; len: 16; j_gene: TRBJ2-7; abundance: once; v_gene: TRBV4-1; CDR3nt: TGCGCCAGCAGCCAAGAGGACTCGGGACTAGGCTACGAGCAGTACTTC; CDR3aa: CASSQEDSGLGYEQYF
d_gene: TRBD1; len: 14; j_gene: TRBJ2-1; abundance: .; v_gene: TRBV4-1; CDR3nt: TGCGCCAGCAGCCATCCCGGACAGGGGAATGAGCAGTTCTTC; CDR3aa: CASSHPGQGNEQFF
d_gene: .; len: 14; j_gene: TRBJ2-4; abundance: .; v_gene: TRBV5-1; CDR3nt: TGCGCCAGCAGCCAGGGGCCGGACAGAAACATTCAGTACTTC; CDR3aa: CASSQGPDRNIQYF
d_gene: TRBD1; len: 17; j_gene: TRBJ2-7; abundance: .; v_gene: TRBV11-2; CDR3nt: TGTGCCAGCAGCTTAGATCAGGGACAGGGAACAACCTACGAGCAGTACTTC; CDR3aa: CASSLDQGQGTTYEQYF
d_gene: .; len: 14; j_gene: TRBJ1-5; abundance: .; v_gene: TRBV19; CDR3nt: TGTGCCAGTTCGGACAGAAATCGCAATCAGCCCCAGCATTTT; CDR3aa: CASSDRNRNQPQHF
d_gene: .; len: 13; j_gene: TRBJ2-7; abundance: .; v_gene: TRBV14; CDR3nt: TGTGCCAGCAGCCAAGGGCTCCGTTACGAGCAGTACTTC; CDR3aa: CASSQGLRYEQYF
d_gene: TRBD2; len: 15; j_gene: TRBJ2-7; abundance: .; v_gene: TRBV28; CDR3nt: TGTGCCAGCAGTTCCCCGGGAGGGCCAAACTACGAGCAGTACTTC; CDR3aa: CASSSPGGPNYEQYF
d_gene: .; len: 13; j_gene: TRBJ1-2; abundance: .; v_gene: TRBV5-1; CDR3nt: TGCGCCAGCAGGACGACAGCTAACTATGGCTACACCTTC; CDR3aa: CASRTTANYGYTF
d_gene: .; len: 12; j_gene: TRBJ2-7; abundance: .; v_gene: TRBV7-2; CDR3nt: TGTGCCAGCGCCTCCCTCGTGGAGGAGCAGTACTTC; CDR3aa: CASASLVEEQYF
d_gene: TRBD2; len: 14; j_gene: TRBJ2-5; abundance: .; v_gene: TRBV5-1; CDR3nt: TGCGCCAGCAGCGTCGGACTAGCGGGGGAGACCCAGTACTTC; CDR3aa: CASSVGLAGETQYF
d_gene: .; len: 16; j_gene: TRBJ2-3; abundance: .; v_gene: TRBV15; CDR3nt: TGTGCCACCAGCAGACGAACAGGGTCTCGCACAGATACGCAGTATTTT; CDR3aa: CATSRRTGSRTDTQYF
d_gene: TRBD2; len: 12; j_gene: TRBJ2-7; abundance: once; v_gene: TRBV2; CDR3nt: TGTGCCGGCAGACTAGCGGGAGGTGAGCAGTACTTC; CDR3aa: CAGRLAGGEQYF
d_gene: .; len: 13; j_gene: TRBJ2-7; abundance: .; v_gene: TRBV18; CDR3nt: TGTGCCAGCTCCCCGACAGATACCTACGAGCAGTACTTC; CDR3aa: CASSPTDTYEQYF
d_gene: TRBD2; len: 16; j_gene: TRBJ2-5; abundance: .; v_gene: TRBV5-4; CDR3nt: TGTGCCAGCACCCCCCTCCACTCTAGCGGACAAGAGACCCAGTACTTC; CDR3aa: CASTPLHSSGQETQYF
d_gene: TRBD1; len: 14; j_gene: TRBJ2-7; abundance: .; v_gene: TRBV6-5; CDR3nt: TGTGCCAGCTGTAAGGGACAGGGCACCTACGAGCAGTACTTC; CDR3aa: CASCKGQGTYEQYF
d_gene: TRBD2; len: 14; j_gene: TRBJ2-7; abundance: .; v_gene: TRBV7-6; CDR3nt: TGTGCCAGCAGCCCCTCGGGAGGGCCCCACGAGCAGTACTTC; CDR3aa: CASSPSGGPHEQYF
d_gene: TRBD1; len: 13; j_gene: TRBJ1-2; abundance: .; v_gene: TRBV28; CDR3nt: TGTGCCAGCAGGGGACAGGGGGACAATGGCTACACCTTC; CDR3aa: CASRGQGDNGYTF
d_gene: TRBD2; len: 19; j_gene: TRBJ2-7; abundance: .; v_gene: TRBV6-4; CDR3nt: TGTGCCAGCAGTGACTCGGGAGGAGTAGCGGGATCCCCCTCCTACGAGCAGTACTTC; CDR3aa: CASSDSGGVAGSPSYEQYF
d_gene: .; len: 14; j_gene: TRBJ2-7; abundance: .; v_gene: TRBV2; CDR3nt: TGTGCCAGCAGTGAGGGCTGGCAAACCTACGAGCAGTACTTC; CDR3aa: CASSEGWQTYEQYF
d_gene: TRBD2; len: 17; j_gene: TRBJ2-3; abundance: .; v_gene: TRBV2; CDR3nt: TGTGCCAGCCTTGTTTCGGGGACTAGCGGCTACACAGATACGCAGTATTTT; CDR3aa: CASLVSGTSGYTDTQYF
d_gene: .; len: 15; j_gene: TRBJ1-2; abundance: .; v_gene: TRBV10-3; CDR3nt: TGTGCCATCTCGTATGGGGGGGGAACAAACTATGGCTACACCTTC; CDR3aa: CAISYGGGTNYGYTF
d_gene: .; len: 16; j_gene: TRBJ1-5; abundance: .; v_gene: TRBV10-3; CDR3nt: TGTGCCATCAGTGAGTCGAAAAGACAGCCCAATCAGCCCCAGCATTTT; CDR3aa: CAISESKRQPNQPQHF
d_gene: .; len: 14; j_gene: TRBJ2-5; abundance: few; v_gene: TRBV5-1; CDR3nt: TGCGCCAGCAGCTTGTTTAGCGGCGGAGAGACCCAGTACTTC; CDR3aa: CASSLFSGGETQYF
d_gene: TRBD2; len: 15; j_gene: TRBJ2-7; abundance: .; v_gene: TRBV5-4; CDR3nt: TGTGCCAGCAGCTTGGATACTAGCGGCACATACGAGCAGTACTTC; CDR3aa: CASSLDTSGTYEQYF
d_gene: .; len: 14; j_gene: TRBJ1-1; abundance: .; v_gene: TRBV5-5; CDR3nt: TGTGCCAGCAGCTGGGGCAGGGTGAAGACTGAAGCTTTCTTT; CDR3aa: CASSWGRVKTEAFF
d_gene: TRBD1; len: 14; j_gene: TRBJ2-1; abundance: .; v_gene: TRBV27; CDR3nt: TGTGCCAGCAGGAGGACAGGGAAGAAGGATGAGCAGTTCTTC; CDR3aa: CASRRTGKKDEQFF
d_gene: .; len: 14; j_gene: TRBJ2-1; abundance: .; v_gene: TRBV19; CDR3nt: TGTGCCAGTAGTAATGACGCGCGGATTTCTGAGCAGTTCTTC; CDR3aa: CASSNDARISEQFF
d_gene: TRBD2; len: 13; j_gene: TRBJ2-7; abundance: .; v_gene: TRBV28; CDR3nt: TGTGCCAGCAGTGGGACTAGCTCCTACGAGCAGTACTTC; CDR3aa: CASSGTSSYEQYF
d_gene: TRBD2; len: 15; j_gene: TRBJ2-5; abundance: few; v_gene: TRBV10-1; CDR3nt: TGCGCCAGCAGTGACCCGTCTAGCGGACAAGAGACCCAGTACTTC; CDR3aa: CASSDPSSGQETQYF
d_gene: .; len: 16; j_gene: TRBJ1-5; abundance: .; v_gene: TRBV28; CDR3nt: TGTGCCAGCAGTCGTACCGGGAGTTTCAGCAATCAGCCCCAGCATTTT; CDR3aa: CASSRTGSFSNQPQHF
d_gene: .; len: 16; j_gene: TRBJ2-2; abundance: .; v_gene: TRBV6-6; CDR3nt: TGTGCCAGCAGTGGGGCGGGGGCCTCTAGAACTGGGGAGCTGTTTTTT; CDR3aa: CASSGAGASRTGELFF
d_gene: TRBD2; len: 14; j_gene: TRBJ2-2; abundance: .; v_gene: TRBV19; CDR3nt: TGTGCCGTCCAAGGGCGGGAGTGGGCCGGGGAGCTGTTTTTT; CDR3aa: CAVQGREWAGELFF
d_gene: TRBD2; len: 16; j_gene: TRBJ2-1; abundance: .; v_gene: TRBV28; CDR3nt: TGTGCCAGCAGTCCCCCTCTAGCGGGAGGGTTGAATGAGCAGTTCTTC; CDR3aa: CASSPPLAGGLNEQFF
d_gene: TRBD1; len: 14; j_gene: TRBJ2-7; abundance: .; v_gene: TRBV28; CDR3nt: TGTGCCAGCAGTTTAACAGGGGGGTACTACGAGCAGTACTTC; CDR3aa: CASSLTGGYYEQYF
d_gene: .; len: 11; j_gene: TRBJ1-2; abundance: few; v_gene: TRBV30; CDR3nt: TGTGCCTGGAGTGTACTGTGGGGCTACACCTTC; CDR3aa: CAWSVLWGYTF
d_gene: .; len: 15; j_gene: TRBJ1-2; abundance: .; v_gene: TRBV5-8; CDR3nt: TGTGCCAGCAGCGGGCAGGGGCTCTCTAACTATGGCTACACCTTC; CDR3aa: CASSGQGLSNYGYTF
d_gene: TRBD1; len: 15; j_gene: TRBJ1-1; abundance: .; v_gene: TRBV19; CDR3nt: TGTGCCAGTAGTTCGGACAGGGGGCAGGTGACTGAAGCTTTCTTT; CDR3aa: CASSSDRGQVTEAFF
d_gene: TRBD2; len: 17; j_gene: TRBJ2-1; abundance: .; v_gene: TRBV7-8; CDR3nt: TGTGCCAGCAGCTTAGTTCTATGGCGGGGGGTTAGCAATGAGCAGTTCTTC; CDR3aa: CASSLVLWRGVSNEQFF
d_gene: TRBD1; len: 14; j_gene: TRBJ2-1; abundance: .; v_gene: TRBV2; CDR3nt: TGTGCCAGCGGCCGCCGGACAGGGGTCAATGAGCAGTTCTTC; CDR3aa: CASGRRTGVNEQFF
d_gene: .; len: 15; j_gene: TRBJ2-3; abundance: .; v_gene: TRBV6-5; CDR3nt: TGTGCCAGCAGTTACTCCAGCGGCAGCACAGATACGCAGTATTTT; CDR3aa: CASSYSSGSTDTQYF
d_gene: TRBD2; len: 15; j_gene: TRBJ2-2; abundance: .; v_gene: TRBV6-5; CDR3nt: TGTGCCAGCAGTTACGGACTAGCGGGCTCCGGGGAGCTGTTTTTT; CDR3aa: CASSYGLAGSGELFF
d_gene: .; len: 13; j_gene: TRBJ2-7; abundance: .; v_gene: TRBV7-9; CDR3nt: TGTGCCAGCAGCTTACCTAGCGCCTACGAGCAGTACTTC; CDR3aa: CASSLPSAYEQYF
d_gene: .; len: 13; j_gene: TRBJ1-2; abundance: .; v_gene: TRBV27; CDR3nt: TGTGCCAGCAGTTCCGCAACAGCTTATGGCTACACCTTC; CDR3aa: CASSSATAYGYTF
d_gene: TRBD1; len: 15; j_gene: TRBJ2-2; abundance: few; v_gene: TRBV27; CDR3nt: TGTGCCAGCAGCCGACAGGGCGCGAACACCGGGGAGCTGTTTTTT; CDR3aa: CASSRQGANTGELFF
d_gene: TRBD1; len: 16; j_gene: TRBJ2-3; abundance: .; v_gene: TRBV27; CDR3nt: TGTGCCAGCAGATTCGGACAGGTCTCTAGCACAGATACGCAGTATTTT; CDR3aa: CASRFGQVSSTDTQYF
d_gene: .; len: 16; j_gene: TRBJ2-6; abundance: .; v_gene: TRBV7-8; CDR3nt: TGTGCCAGCAGCTTAGGTGTTAGAGCTGGGGCCAACGTCCTGACTTTC; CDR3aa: CASSLGVRAGANVLTF